The 32 T cell receptor beta chains reported below all come from one sample, sequenced in a study of shared clonotypes between healthy human individuals. TCRdb's copy holds only in-frame clones and misses some; the assay was immunoSEQ multiplex PCR. The profile shows roughly 680,000 clones, 72% of them singletons. The sample consisted of memory CD4+ T cells sorted from blood. Subset noted: CD45RA-negative fraction. These receptor sequences come from a woman aged 30 to 39 in good health.

This sequence joins TRBV5-6 and TRBJ1-2; maybe TRBD1 (6 bases). Germline V gene lookup returns CDR1 SGHDT and CDR2 YYEEEE. The CDR3 spans 14 residues. Trimming cost V 4 bases and J 2 bases, with 12 bases left between them. Written as DNA, the CDR3 is TGTGCCAGCAGCCATGGACAGAGAAACTATGGCTACACCTTC. As protein: CASSHGQRNYGYTF.

This chain links TRBV5-1 with TRBJ2-1; the match to TRBD1 covers 8 bases. Trimming at V came to 6 bases and at J to 3 bases, leaving 5 bases not matched to a gene. Germline CDR1 reads SGHRS; CDR2 reads YFSETQ. The CDR3 totals 14 residues. This chain's CDR3 is CASTPQGGYNEQFF. The CDR3 nucleotides are TGCGCCAGCACCCCACAGGGGGGCTACAATGAGCAGTTCTTC.

The chain couples TRBV25-1 to TRBJ2-3, with D perhaps matching TRBD2 (6 bases). V dropped 4 bases and J dropped 7 bases, with 27 bases sitting between them. Germline assignment: CDR1 MGHDK and CDR2 SYGVNS. The CDR3 is 18 amino acids. CDR3 sequence: CASSGPTPGLPLGYTQYF. The CDR3 DNA is TGTGCCAGCAGTGGCCCTACCCCGGGACTCCCCTTGGGATATACGCAGTATTTT.

The chain couples TRBV5-1 to TRBJ2-3; 7 bases match TRBD1. Germline V CDR1 and CDR2: SGHRS, YFSETQ. This CDR3 has 16 amino acids. Unmatched junction bases numbered 8, after V lost 1 base and J lost 3 bases. CDR3 coding DNA: TGCGCCAGCAGCTTGCTTCTTTCAGGGGGAACAGATACGCAGTATTTT. Protein: CASSLLLSGGTDTQYF.

The chain uses TRBV21-1 and TRBJ2-3; TRBD2 reflects the table's D call only, with no check against the DNA. TRBV21-1 is a pseudogene segment. The CDR3 is made up of 17 amino acids. The CDR3 DNA follows: TGTGCCAGCAGCACCACCTCTAGCGGGAGTGAAGCAGATACGCAGTATTTT. Translating it yields CASSTTSSGSEADTQYF.

This clone was counted only a few times. The chain uses TRBV29-1 and TRBJ2-5, with TRBD1 as a possible D gene (6 bases). V was pared by 7 bases and J by 2 bases, with 11 bases between. The germline gives CDR1 SQVTM, CDR2 ANQGSEA. The CDR3 has 12 residues. The CDR3 region is CSAQTGQETQYF. In DNA, the CDR3 is TGCAGCGCTCAGACAGGACAAGAGACCCAGTACTTC. The complete variable domain, with remaining parts taken from reference TRBV29-1 and TRBJ2-5, reads SAVISQKPSRDICQRGTSLTIQCQVDSQVTMMFWYRQQPGQSLTLIATANQGSEATYESGFVIDKFPISRPNLTFSTLTVSNMSPEDSSIYLCSAQTGQETQYFGPGTRLLVL.

J is TRBJ1-2 and V is TRBV7-9; 8 nucleotides agree with TRBD1. Germline V gene data show CDR1 as SEHNR and CDR2 as FQNEAQ (reference sequence). This CDR3 spans 16 amino acids. The V segment lost 2 bases and the J segment 0 bases; nucleotides outside the gene matches: 5. The CDR3 bases are TGTGCCAGCAGCTTATTGACAGGGGCGACTAACTATGGCTACACCTTC. Its protein product is CASSLLTGATNYGYTF.

This clone showed up just once. The genes are TRBV27 and TRBJ1-5; D gene ambiguous. Trimming stripped 4 bases from V and 5 bases from J, with 9 bases between. Per germline, CDR1 MNHEY and CDR2 SMNVEV (reference sequence). The length of the CDR3 is 13 residues. The CDR3 bases are TGTGCCAGCAGTTCGAAATCATATCAGCCCCAGCATTTT. Protein sequence: CASSSKSYQPQHF.

J is TRBJ2-7 and V is TRBV18; 10 bases line up with TRBD2. V lost 5 bases to trimming and J lost 7 bases; unmatched junction nucleotides: 5. The germline gives CDR1 KGHSH, CDR2 LQKENI. This CDR3 spans 13 amino acids. In nucleotides, the CDR3 is TGTGCCAGCTCAGGGCTAGCGGGAGAGGAGCAGTACTTC. This translates into CASSGLAGEEQYF. Using reference TRBV18 and TRBJ2-7 for the parts outside the CDR3, the full variable domain is NAGVMQNPRHLVRRRGQEARLRCSPMKGHSHVYWYRQLPEEGLKFMVYLQKENIIDESGMPKERFSAEFPKEGPSILRIQQVVRGDSAAYFCASSGLAGEEQYFGPGTRLTVT.

The count of this clone is one. The chain employs TRBV5-8 and TRBJ2-7; TRBD2 is a possible D gene (6 bases). Per the germline V gene, CDR1 is SGHTS and CDR2 is YDEGEE. This CDR3 has 14 amino acids. The V gene lost 4 bases and the J gene lost 5 bases, with 16 bases spanning the gap. The CDR3 DNA reads as TGTGCCAGCAGCCATGCCGGGACTTCCAACGAGCAGTACTTC. This gives the protein CASSHAGTSNEQYF.

The chain carries TRBV18 and TRBJ2-1; D may match TRBD1 or TRBD2 (5 bases each). This CDR3 has 14 residues. With 4 bases removed from V and 6 bases from J, the gap between germline ends came to 13 bases. Germline V gives CDR1 KGHSH, CDR2 LQKENI. CDR3: CASSLRGETNEQFF. CDR3 coding DNA: TGTGCCAGCTCACTACGGGGCGAAACCAATGAGCAGTTCTTC.

The chain is built from TRBV5-1 and TRBJ2-7; 9 nucleotides align to TRBD1. Germline V CDR1 and CDR2: SGHRS, YFSETQ. This CDR3 has 14 amino acids. V trimming: 4 bases; J trimming: 9 bases; junction bases outside the gene matches: 11. CDR3 bases: TGCGCCAGCAGCCCCGGGACAGGGAGTCTCGGGCAGTACTTC. Its translation: CASSPGTGSLGQYF.

This clone occurred many times. This chain uses TRBV6-5 with TRBJ2-7; D is unresolved. Germline loops: CDR1 MNHEY, CDR2 SVGAGI. The CDR3 totals 14 residues. Trimming stripped 11 bases from V and 1 base from J, with 18 bases between. The CDR3 bases are TGTGCCTCAGCAGTTGGAGCCAATTCCTACGAGCAGTACTTC. Its protein product is CASAVGANSYEQYF.

Remarks on this clone: An end of the junction differs from the germline gene, which may be a read error. This sequence joins TRBV7-3 and TRBJ2-1; 7 bases agree with TRBD2. The CDR3 loop spans 17 amino acids. Germline V lookup: CDR1 SGHTA, CDR2 FQGTGA. CDR3 nucleotide sequence: TGTGCCAGCAGCTCAGGAACCCCGGGACTATCGGCAAATGCGCAGTTCTTC. Translation gives CASSSGTPGLSANAQFF.

The CDR3 protein is CASQPPTGQRNYEQYF. The CDR3 DNA reads TGTGCCAGCCAACCCCCGACAGGGCAGCGTAACTACGAGCAGTACTTC. The V call is TRBV28, the J call TRBJ2-7; 7 positions match TRBD1. V was pared by 8 bases and J by 3 bases, with 16 bases of the junction left unmatched. There are 16 residues in the CDR3. Germline V lookup: CDR1 MDHEN, CDR2 SYDVKM. Together with reference TRBV28 and TRBJ2-7, the CDR3 gives the full variable domain: DVKVTQSSRYLVKRTGEKVFLECVQDMDHENMFWYRQDPGLGLRLIYFSYDVKMKEKGDIPEGYSVSREKKERFSLILESASTNQTSMYLCASQPPTGQRNYEQYFGPGTRLTVT.

In the case of this clone: The same CDR3 also results from other DNA sequences found in this sample. The chain couples TRBV18 to TRBJ1-1, with no clear D. This CDR3 spans 13 amino acids. V was shortened by 1 base and J by 1 base, with 4 bases between the two germline ends. The germline gives CDR1 KGHSH, CDR2 LQKENI. CDR3 DNA sequence: TGTGCCAGCTCACCACAGTGGAACACTGAAGCTTTCTTT. Protein sequence: CASSPQWNTEAFF.

The J gene is TRBJ1-1, the V gene TRBV19, with a possible D match to TRBD1 (6 bases). Germline V gene sequence: CDR1 LNHDA, CDR2 SQIVND (reference sequence). The CDR3 covers 17 residues. Trimming took off 4 bases at V and 6 bases at J, with 24 bases between the two ends. The CDR3 DNA reads TGTGCCAGTAGTACCCGTCAAGGGGGTAGATTATGGGCTGAAGCTTTCTTT. Translated, it gives CASSTRQGGRLWAEAFF.

The genes are TRBV28 and TRBJ2-5; D gene uncertain. The CDR3 is 14 residues long. Trimming pared 2 bases from V and 5 bases from J, leaving 12 bases between. Germline V lookup: CDR1 MDHEN, CDR2 SYDVKM. Here the CDR3 reads CASSLVAPTETQYF. CDR3 nucleotides: TGTGCCAGCAGTTTAGTTGCCCCCACGGAGACCCAGTACTTC.

The gene calls are TRBV28 and TRBJ1-4, with unresolved D. V shed 6 bases and J shed 7 bases, with 12 bases lying between them. CDR3 size: 13 residues. Germline V gene lookup returns CDR1 MDHEN and CDR2 SYDVKM. This CDR3 reads CASSPRVGEKLFF. In DNA, the CDR3 is TGTGCCAGCAGCCCTAGAGTGGGTGAAAAACTGTTTTTT. Full variable domain (rest looked up from reference TRBV28 and TRBJ1-4): DVKVTQSSRYLVKRTGEKVFLECVQDMDHENMFWYRQDPGLGLRLIYFSYDVKMKEKGDIPEGYSVSREKKERFSLILESASTNQTSMYLCASSPRVGEKLFFGSGTQLSVL.

V is TRBV28 and J is TRBJ2-5; 16 bases are shared with TRBD2. In germline, CDR1 is MDHEN, CDR2 SYDVKM. Germline trimming cut 5 bases from V and 0 bases from J; bases unmatched to any gene: 0. The length of the CDR3 is 16 residues. The CDR3 spells CASSGTSGRDQETQYF. The CDR3 DNA reads TGTGCCAGCAGTGGGACTAGCGGGAGGGACCAAGAGACCCAGTACTTC.

The J gene is TRBJ1-4, the V gene TRBV28; D is ambiguous. Germline V lookup: CDR1 MDHEN, CDR2 SYDVKM. The V and J ends lost 3 bases and 11 bases respectively, with 19 bases between them. CDR3 length: 15 residues. The CDR3 region is CASSFGGQEAGKLFF. In DNA form, the CDR3 reads TGTGCCAGCAGTTTCGGTGGCCAGGAAGCCGGGAAACTGTTTTTT.

The rearrangement links TRBV19 to TRBJ2-3; D unresolved. V was clipped by 3 bases and J by 0 bases, with 7 bases between them. Germline V gene sequence: CDR1 LNHDA, CDR2 SQIVND (reference sequence). The length of the CDR3 is 14 residues. The CDR3 loop reads CASSIGPSTDTQYF. The CDR3 DNA is TGTGCCAGTAGTATTGGGCCTAGCACAGATACGCAGTATTTT.

The chain employs TRBV28 and TRBJ2-7; tentatively, D is TRBD1 or TRBD2 (5 bases each). The V and J ends lost 5 bases and 5 bases respectively, with 19 bases between them. Germline V gene lookup returns CDR1 MDHEN and CDR2 SYDVKM. This CDR3 is 15 amino acids long. CDR3 sequence (DNA): TGTGCCAGCAGTACCCCCGGGACGGGTCTCAACGAGCAGTACTTC. Protein: CASSTPGTGLNEQYF.

CDR3 nucleotide sequence: TGCGCCAGCAGTGTGCAGGCCGGGACAGAGATTGACGGGGAGCTGTTTTTT. Translating gives CASSVQAGTEIDGELFF. The V and J genes are TRBV10-2 and TRBJ2-2, with 7 bases matching TRBD1. The V gene end was trimmed by 4 bases and the J gene end by 7 bases; junction bases not matched to a gene: 15. This CDR3 has 17 amino acids. CDR1 and CDR2 (germline): WSHSY, SAAADI.

This chain joins TRBV2 and TRBJ2-2; D call uncertain. Germline V gene sequence: CDR1 SNHLY, CDR2 FYNNEI. V was clipped by 6 bases and J by 6 bases, with 11 bases between them. The CDR3 sequence is 13 residues long. CDR3 bases: TGTGCCAGCAGGCTCGGACGTTCCGGGGAGCTGTTTTTT. This codes for CASRLGRSGELFF.

V usage is TRBV6-5 and J usage is TRBJ2-1; 10 bases align to TRBD2. Trimming cost V 7 bases and J 6 bases; bases outside gene matches: 9. The CDR3 sequence is 15 residues long. Germline V gives CDR1 MNHEY, CDR2 SVGAGI. CDR3 protein: CASKTGTSASNEQFF. CDR3 bases: TGTGCCAGCAAAACCGGGACTAGCGCGTCCAATGAGCAGTTCTTC.

Points on this clone: In the same sample, other DNA sequences code for this CDR3. The chain recombines TRBV6-1 with TRBJ1-2; D gene ambiguous. With 4 bases removed from V and 1 base from J, the gap between germline ends came to 7 bases. The CDR3 covers 13 residues. CDR1 is MNHNS, CDR2 SASEGT, per germline. The CDR3 DNA reads TGTGCCAGCAGTGCACAGATTAACTATGGCTACACCTTC. It translates to CASSAQINYGYTF.

In its sample, this clone was seen once. The chain recombines TRBV29-1 with TRBJ2-1; D tentatively fits TRBD1 or TRBD2 (5 bases each). CDR1 is SQVTM and CDR2 is ANQGSEA in the germline V gene. The CDR3 extends over 14 amino acids. Trimming took off 7 bases at V and 2 bases at J, with 15 bases between the two ends. The DNA of the CDR3 is TGCAGCGCTAATGGGGGTTTAACCTACAATGAGCAGTTCTTC. Protein: CSANGGLTYNEQFF.

This clone was recorded only once. This rearrangement joins TRBV2 to TRBJ2-2; 7 positions agree with TRBD2. Germline V gene sequence: CDR1 SNHLY, CDR2 FYNNEI. There are 15 residues in the CDR3. V trimming: 7 bases; J trimming: 7 bases; junction bases outside the gene matches: 12. The CDR3 region is CASNLLAGAVGELFF. The CDR3 coding sequence is TGTGCCAGCAATCTCTTGGCGGGAGCCGTCGGGGAGCTGTTTTTT.

J is TRBJ2-2 and V is TRBV7-3, with D maybe TRBD2 (6 bases). CDR1 SGHTA and CDR2 FQGTGA come from the germline V gene. This CDR3 region has 13 residues. Deletions cut 6 bases from V and 13 bases from J, with 18 bases between. Here the CDR3 reads CASSSAGPRGLFF. DNA for the CDR3: TGTGCCAGCAGTTCCGCGGGGCCACGAGGGCTGTTTTTT. Variable domain in full (rest from reference TRBV7-3 and TRBJ2-2): GAGVSQTPSNKVTEKGKYVELRCDPISGHTALYWYRQSLGQGPEFLIYFQGTGAADDSGLPNDRFFAVRPEGSVSTLKIQRTERGDSAVYLCASSSAGPRGLFFGEGSRLTVL.

This chain connects TRBV5-1 to TRBJ2-7; 11 nucleotides agree with TRBD1. CDR1 SGHRS and CDR2 YFSETQ come from the germline V gene. Germline trimming cut 1 base from V and 0 bases from J; bases unmatched to any gene: 6. CDR3 length: 17 amino acids. The CDR3 sequence is CASSLSSGTGGSYEQYF. The DNA of the CDR3 is TGCGCCAGCAGCTTGAGCTCCGGGACAGGGGGCTCCTACGAGCAGTACTTC.

V and J are TRBV25-1 and TRBJ1-4; TRBD1 is a possible D gene (5 bases). Germline V gives CDR1 MGHDK, CDR2 SYGVNS. Trimming took off 3 bases at V and 7 bases at J, with 15 bases between the two ends. This CDR3 region has 15 residues. The DNA for the CDR3 is TGTGCCAGCAGTGAGGGGGATGATCTGAGTGAAAAACTGTTTTTT. Translating gives CASSEGDDLSEKLFF.